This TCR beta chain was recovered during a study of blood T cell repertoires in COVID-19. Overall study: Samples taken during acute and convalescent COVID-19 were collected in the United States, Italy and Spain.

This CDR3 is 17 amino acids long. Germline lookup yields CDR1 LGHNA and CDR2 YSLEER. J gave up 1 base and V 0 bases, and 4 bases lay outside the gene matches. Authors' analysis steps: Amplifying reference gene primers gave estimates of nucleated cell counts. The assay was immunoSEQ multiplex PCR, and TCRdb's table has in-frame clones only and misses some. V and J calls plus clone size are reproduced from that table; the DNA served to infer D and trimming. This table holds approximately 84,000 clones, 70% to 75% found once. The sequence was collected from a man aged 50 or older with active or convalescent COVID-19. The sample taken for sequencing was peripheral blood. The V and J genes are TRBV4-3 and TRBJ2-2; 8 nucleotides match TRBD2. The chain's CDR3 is CASSQDRGGWNTGELFF. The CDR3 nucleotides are TGCGCCAGCAGCCAAGATCGGGGGGGATGGAACACCGGGGAGCTGTTTTTT.